The rows below give T cell receptor beta chains drawn from one sample of a study of T-cell memory formation after mild COVID-19. TCRdb fed the 5' RACE reads into MiXCR, producing one record per CDR3 protein. The sample contains about 240,000 distinct CDR3 sequences, over 8.5% of which appear only once. The sample consisted of PBMCs or a T cell subset sorted from them (not recorded which). Receptors were obtained from a man aged 18 to 30 who had mild COVID-19 (a few samples of this study predate the infection). Cell type and time point are not known. Each CDR3 is given with its conserved first and last residue.

V gene	CDR3 protein
TRBV5-1	CASRAEGALTDTQYF
TRBV20-1	CSARNFGTAPNTGELFF
TRBV19	CASNEAGLNEQFF
TRBV4-2	CASSQGGTSGKTGELFF
TRBV7-8	CASSGIRWADSTIGDIQYF
TRBV7-9	CASSPGSSEQYF
TRBV15	CATSGERQGNTEAFF
TRBV4-1	CASSLVDGNTIYF
TRBV10-2	CASANRDPGEKLFF
TRBV5-5	CASSAGWGRDYGYTF
TRBV5-5	CASSSLQVVMNSPLHF
TRBV5-1	CASSFNSETQYF
TRBV5-1	CASSLVGGAGANVLTF
TRBV7-9	CASSGRETEAFF
TRBV7-3	CASSLDYQETQYF
TRBV4-1	CASSHRDSLSYEQYF
TRBV5-1	CASRQKAGMGNYGYTF
TRBV6-2/TRBV6-3	CASSRTGGAYNEQFF
TRBV7-8	CASSPRLGTRGADTQYF
TRBV6-2/TRBV6-3	CASSQDRGLISPLHF
TRBV11-1	CASSFQGREDTQYF
TRBV9	CASSENRADGYTF
TRBV5-1	CASSLEGADQPQHF
TRBV5-1	CASSLYGARDTEAFF
TRBV5-1	CASSLAGGINEQFF
TRBV5-4	CASTARDRQNTEAFF
TRBV7-6	CASSSSYEISEQFF
TRBV5-1	CASSLPGSRNTIYF
TRBV9	CASSVNPSGSTDTQYF
TRBV18	CASSPPVADTQYF
TRBV4-1	CASSQVTSGGAYEQYF
TRBV12-3/TRBV12-4	CASSLLATGELFF
TRBV7-9	CASSLSGVSGKLFF
TRBV14	CASSGPLNWEQFF
TRBV5-1	CASISGQGSTGELFF
TRBV6-5	CASSPWGVETQYF
TRBV24-1	CATSDHRQTDTQYF
TRBV5-4	CASSLAPTEETQYF
TRBV7-9	CASSQYETQYF
TRBV5-1	CASSSEGATTGEQYF
TRBV4-2	CASSQGTGGANVLTF
TRBV5-1	CASSLTASNTEAFF
TRBV9	CASSASSGRLTNSPLHF
TRBV7-8	CASTAGNYGYTF
TRBV5-4	CASSLGRAIPEQYF
TRBV6-2/TRBV6-3	CASSNPSRATEAFF
TRBV5-1	CASSITSGNSPLHF
TRBV5-4	CASSGTAGGYNEQFF
TRBV3-1	CASSRQGVGYTF
TRBV20-1	CSASKGQGTDTQYF
TRBV5-1	CASSLGVISVKETQYF
TRBV11-2	CASSLVWVNYEQYF
TRBV11-2	CASSSTTGLGSPLHF